The text below deals with one T cell receptor (beta chain). Its antigen is unknown. The data originate from a study of cytomegalovirus exposure and HLA in healthy donors. Study at large: Later, an analysis reported that the 120 or so validation repertoires had used the same platform as the roughly 720 first-cohort repertoires.

The table came from immunoSEQ multiplex PCR; TCRdb's copy has only in-frame clones and leaves some out. This sample has about 150,000 clones, with 88% found just once. Study-level results: The study flagged roughly 160 TCR beta chains as cytomegalovirus-associated. Per published reports, the classifier diagnosed cytomegalovirus status with high specificity and sensitivity.

The clonotype was recovered from a man aged 18 to 30 in good health and CMV-seronegative. Sequencing input: PBMCs.

The CDR3: CASGFGGSYEQYF. The CDR3 DNA sequence: TGTGCTAGTGGTTTTGGCGGCTCCTACGAGCAGTACTTC. V usage is TRBV12-5 and J usage is TRBJ2-7; D not certain. With 3 bases removed from V and 0 bases from J, the gap between germline ends came to 6 bases. The length of the CDR3 is 13 residues. Germline CDR1 and CDR2: LGHNT and FRNRAP.